This T cell receptor (beta chain) was recorded in a study of T cell repertoires in cytomegalovirus infection. This clonotype turned up a few times. TCRdb re-analysed the reads in MiXCR, keeping a single row per CDR3 protein. Of 110,000 to 150,000 distinct CDR3 sequences in the sample, approximately 5.9% were seen once. From germline, CDR1 is KGHSH and CDR2 LQKENI. Unmatched junction bases numbered 11, after V lost 6 bases and J lost 11 bases. This CDR3 contains 13 residues. Sequencing was performed on PBMCs. This clonotype was sampled from a human donor in good health (CMV status not recorded). Some clones in this sample may be carry-over from other donors' samples. This rearrangement joins TRBV18 to TRBJ1-2, with 8 nucleotides matching TRBD1. The CDR3: CASSRDRTVWYTF. DNA of the CDR3: TGTGCCAGCTCTCGGGACAGGACTGTATGGTACACCTTC. Complete variable domain (other parts from reference TRBV18 and TRBJ1-2): NAGVMQNPRHLVRRRGQEARLRCSPMKGHSHVYWYRQLPEEGLKFMVYLQKENIIDESGMPKERFSAEFPKEGPSILRIQQVVRGDSAAYFCASSRDRTVWYTFGSGTRLTVV.